Described below is a single T cell receptor beta chain sequence and its context. Its antigen is currently not known. No quality values exist for individual bases; no much larger clone is one base distant. Donors were a few dozen systemically healthy Caucasian individuals from Russia aged 6 to 90 years. Roughly 10 milliliters of peripheral blood were collected from each donor into EDTA-treated Vacutainer tubes. PBMCs were isolated by Ficoll-Paque density-gradient centrifugation, with at least 6.5 million obtained per sample. Trizol reagent was used to extract total RNA from the PBMCs, yielding at least 5 micrograms per sample. Naive CD45RAhigh/CD27high T cell percentages were measured by flow cytometry on a PBMC aliquot from every donor. This entry comes from a study of blood T cells in healthy people across ages (dated by TCRdb to the mid-2010s). Turning to the overall study: Template switching captured roughly one uniquely barcoded TCR beta cDNA molecule per two T cells in model experiments. Using deep sequencing normalized with unique cDNA molecular identifiers, the study measured how TCR beta repertoire diversity changes with age. The donors were divided into four age groups: young (average approximately 17 years), middle-aged (about 40), aged (approximately 62) and long-lived (approximately 74). Donors of different ages were randomly distributed across sequencing lanes to avoid experimental bias. The study analyzed two additional independent replicas of 1 million unique cDNA reads from the same blood draw for two donors, one aged 18 to 29 and one aged 80 or older. Broader findings and caveats from the paper: A strong correlation was found between observed TCR beta diversity and the percentage of naive T cells measured by flow cytometry. Observed TCR beta diversity per million T cells fell roughly linearly with age, and a significant reduction was already apparent by age about 36. Donor CMV infection status was unknown, potentially confounding age-related changes in expanded clonotypes. Since profiling was done on bulk unsorted PBMCs, naive and antigen-experienced compartments could not be conclusively compared. Estimates of total diversity from one million sequenced T cells were regarded as lower bounds and underestimates. Compared with the aged group, the long-lived group had more naive CD4+ T cells, fewer expanded clones and increased TCR diversity, suggesting age selection.

From a lookup of the germline V gene, CDR1 and CDR2 are SGHRS and YFSETQ. The CDR3, cysteine through phenylalanine, is 19 amino acids long. The entry retains the CDR3 DNA only, 57 bases that are in frame from base 1. Trimming accounts for 4 bases at V and 5 bases at J, while the number of junction bases matched to no gene is 20. Library preparation used 5' RACE. The reads were generated on an Illumina HiSeq 2500. A second roughly 6 to 12 cycle PCR used a sample-barcoded 5' primer and a J-beta primer mix. A unique molecular identifier was introduced onto each TCR beta cDNA molecule by a template-switch 5' adaptor carrying 12 random nucleotides. At least 3 million CDR3-containing paired-end reads were obtained from each sample. All of the RNA was converted into first-strand cDNA using the Mint cDNA synthesis kit, with a TRBC-specific oligonucleotide serving as the primer. Following uracil-DNA glycosylase treatment, a first 18-cycle PCR with universal primers M1SS and BC2_uni_R was performed on all cDNA. The published analysis was carried out like this. Normalization of each sample was performed by random selection of 1 million high-quality reads, each carrying a distinct molecular identifier. Instead of being binned into consensus sequences, reads that shared molecular identifiers were thrown out. MiTCR, run with a Q25 quality threshold and the strictest error-elimination algorithm, handled CDR3 identification, clonotype clustering and error correction. A nonparametric unseen species model with Euler transformation was used to estimate lower-bound total TCR beta diversity. TCRdb took the public reads, trimmed them with fastp at Q25, ran MiXCR for clone calling and kept in-frame beta chains. A single entry per CDR3 protein holds the most common genes and DNA from its merged rows. TCRdb assigned the V and J calls; the authors' analysis was not used. Within this sample are hundreds of thousands of distinct CDR3 sequences, with over 45% of them counted one time only. The top ten hold 51% of the sample.

The sequence was obtained from a man in his fifties or sixties in good health. Sequencing was carried out using blood. This receptor chain uses TRBV5-1 and TRBJ2-7; a stretch of 11 junction bases matches TRBD2. The CDR3: CASSPAKGTSTSGDNEQYF. At the DNA level, the sequence is TGCGCCAGCAGCCCGGCGAAAGGGACATCGACTAGCGGGGACAACGAGCAGTACTTC.